This TCR beta chain was obtained from a study of human T cells and chemical hapten exposure. Study in general: Patch testing was performed with 0.01% DPC on the upper back, with reading at 6 days.

Original handling: Counts of TCRs in each sample centred on a median of 95,638 and extended from approximately 25,000 to 650,000. From the RACE reads, TCRdb called clonotypes with MiXCR, one entry per CDR3 protein. None of the V and J calls come from the authors' own analysis; TCRdb made them. The table records 180,000 or so distinct CDR3 sequences, about 14% of them present only once. The time point denotes: patch test 1, 2 weeks after DPC sensitization. Specified treatment: therapeutic diphenylcyclopropenone sensitization with weekly scalp DPC. Prior to application of each patch test, blood was drawn. The CDR3 has 12 amino acids. The germline V gene has CDR1 DFQATT and CDR2 SNEGSKA (reference sequence). V lost 0 bases to trimming and J lost 6 bases, with 8 bases between them.

Sequencing was performed on whole blood, taken in connection with sensitization to the hapten diphenylcyclopropenone (DPC). The receptor was derived from a young woman with alopecia areata. Some clones in this sample may be carry-over from other donors' samples. The chain uses TRBV20-1 and TRBJ1-2; D gene uncertain. The CDR3 loop is CSARDKRDGYTF. The CDR3 DNA reads TGCAGTGCTAGAGATAAAAGGGATGGCTACACCTTC.